The rows below give T cell receptor beta chains drawn from one sample of a study of T cell responses to AZD1222 COVID-19 vaccine. Some clones are missing from TCRdb's copy, which holds only in-frame ones; the method was immunoSEQ multiplex PCR. This sample has 150,000 to 200,000 clones; 87% occur once, and the top ten carry less than 3%. The material sequenced was peripheral blood, taken on day 0 of MenACWY control vaccination. The receptors here all came from an adult in good health. CDR3s include the opening cysteine and the closing phenylalanine or tryptophan. Fields, in order: D gene, V gene, J gene, CDR3 protein. A D gene is named only where the DNA matches it firmly.

d_call: -
v_call: TRBV7-9
j_call: TRBJ2-2
cdr3_aa: CASSLSGLAGELFF

d_call: TRBD1
v_call: TRBV19
j_call: TRBJ1-2
cdr3_aa: CASTPGTGENYGYTF

d_call: TRBD2
v_call: TRBV24-1
j_call: TRBJ2-4
cdr3_aa: CATSPTSGGTIQYF

d_call: -
v_call: TRBV28
j_call: TRBJ2-7
cdr3_aa: CASSLYGTEQYF

d_call: -
v_call: TRBV11-2
j_call: TRBJ1-1
cdr3_aa: CASSWGRLNTEAFF

d_call: -
v_call: TRBV9
j_call: TRBJ1-3
cdr3_aa: CASSVGLPGSGNTIYF

d_call: -
v_call: TRBV7-3
j_call: TRBJ2-1
cdr3_aa: CASSRLDDYNEQFF

d_call: TRBD2
v_call: TRBV3-1/TRBV3-2
j_call: TRBJ2-7
cdr3_aa: CASSVGTSGSYEQYF

d_call: -
v_call: TRBV6-1
j_call: TRBJ2-3
cdr3_aa: CASSETRTDTQYF

d_call: TRBD1
v_call: TRBV12-3/TRBV12-4
j_call: TRBJ1-2
cdr3_aa: CASKARQGHGYTF

d_call: -
v_call: TRBV30
j_call: TRBJ1-2
cdr3_aa: CAWSVTGIANYGYTF

d_call: -
v_call: TRBV15
j_call: TRBJ1-1
cdr3_aa: CATDPGHENTEAFF

d_call: -
v_call: TRBV19
j_call: TRBJ1-6
cdr3_aa: CASSANMGLGSPLHF

d_call: -
v_call: TRBV28
j_call: TRBJ2-7
cdr3_aa: CASSQSQGPYEQYF

d_call: -
v_call: TRBV18
j_call: TRBJ2-7
cdr3_aa: CASSPIENYEQYF

d_call: -
v_call: TRBV9
j_call: TRBJ2-7
cdr3_aa: CASSVPRDTDIGEQYF

d_call: -
v_call: TRBV7-9
j_call: TRBJ2-7
cdr3_aa: CASSERSYEQYF

d_call: TRBD2
v_call: TRBV6-4
j_call: TRBJ2-3
cdr3_aa: CASSPGTSGEDTQYF

d_call: TRBD1
v_call: TRBV5-8
j_call: TRBJ1-4
cdr3_aa: CASSFGSFGQGVEKLFF

d_call: TRBD1
v_call: TRBV7-2
j_call: TRBJ2-7
cdr3_aa: CASSSSLTGRNEQYF

d_call: -
v_call: TRBV29-1
j_call: TRBJ2-7
cdr3_aa: CSVGPATNEQYF

d_call: TRBD1
v_call: TRBV28
j_call: TRBJ1-6
cdr3_aa: CASMYQGGNSPLHF

d_call: -
v_call: TRBV11-2
j_call: TRBJ1-1
cdr3_aa: CASSLEGPGLRFFTEAFF

d_call: TRBD1
v_call: TRBV27
j_call: TRBJ2-7
cdr3_aa: CASSFDRGYEQYF

d_call: TRBD2
v_call: TRBV28
j_call: TRBJ2-1
cdr3_aa: CASSNSGTSGRVGEQFF

d_call: TRBD1
v_call: TRBV28
j_call: TRBJ1-2
cdr3_aa: CASTTGTDLYGYTF

d_call: -
v_call: TRBV28
j_call: TRBJ1-1
cdr3_aa: CASSLLAAGSTEAFF

d_call: TRBD1
v_call: TRBV7-9
j_call: TRBJ2-7
cdr3_aa: CASSLDRGFYEQYF

d_call: -
v_call: TRBV6-5
j_call: TRBJ2-5
cdr3_aa: CASSYMETQYF

d_call: TRBD1
v_call: TRBV28
j_call: TRBJ1-6
cdr3_aa: CASSLPPGQLSPLHF

d_call: TRBD2
v_call: TRBV7-9
j_call: TRBJ2-7
cdr3_aa: CASSLAGLADSSYEQYF

d_call: -
v_call: TRBV4-1
j_call: TRBJ2-5
cdr3_aa: CASSQFHSVGETQYF

d_call: -
v_call: TRBV6-6
j_call: TRBJ2-2
cdr3_aa: CASTFTGELFF